These 16 T cell receptor beta chains originate from one sample sequenced in a study of T cells expressing NK-cell markers. TCRdb reprocessed the 5' RACE reads, with one entry per CDR3 protein and no DNA. This table lists 300,000 to 450,000 distinct CDR3 sequences. Sequencing used blood T cells: a sorted CD56 or NKG2C T cell subset, CD4+ or CD8+ T cells, or bulk PBMC T cells (not recorded which). The receptors were sampled from a man aged 18-75 years in good health.

The chain recombines TRBV7-9 with TRBJ1-5. The CDR3 is made up of 15 amino acids. The germline V gene encodes CDR1 SEHNR and CDR2 FQNEAQ (reference sequence). The CDR3 spells CASSFGVEGPQPQHF.

The chain employs TRBV2 and TRBJ1-2; TCRdb designates TRBD1, a call that cannot be tested without DNA. CDR3 length: 13 residues. CDR1 SNHLY and CDR2 FYNNEI come from the germline V gene. The CDR3: CASSVAREYGYTF.

The V gene is TRBV29-1, the J gene TRBJ2-1. The CDR3 spans 13 residues. The V gene's germline CDR1 is SQVTM and CDR2 ANQGSEA. Here the CDR3 reads CSVDRTAYNEQFF.

This chain connects TRBV20-1 to TRBJ2-1; no DNA is available, so the TRBD2 call from TCRdb remains unchecked. Germline V gene sequence: CDR1 DFQATT, CDR2 SNEGSKA (reference sequence). The CDR3 runs 13 residues. Here the CDR3 reads CSGGGGALYEQFF.

V gene TRBV7-2 combines with J gene TRBJ2-3; the D gene TCRdb calls, TRBD1, cannot be checked with no DNA. The germline gives CDR1 SGHTA, CDR2 FQGNSA. The CDR3 consists of 14 residues. CDR3 loop: CASSSRTGSDTQYF.

The chain employs TRBV3-1 and TRBJ1-2. The V gene's germline CDR1 is LGHDT and CDR2 YNNKEL (reference sequence). This CDR3 is built from 13 residues. The CDR3 loop is CASSQGGRYGYTF.

The genes are TRBV12-1 and TRBJ1-1; absent DNA, TCRdb's TRBD1 call cannot be checked. TRBV12-1 is noted as a pseudogene. This CDR3 spans 15 amino acids. The chain's CDR3 is CASSHGQGIETEAFF.

The V and J genes are TRBV24-1 and TRBJ2-1; TCRdb gives TRBD1 as the D gene, but with no DNA this cannot be confirmed. Per the germline V gene, CDR1 is KGHDR and CDR2 is SFDVKD. This CDR3 is built from 15 residues. The CDR3 spells CATSDPRTPYNEQFF.

V and J are TRBV5-5 and TRBJ2-1; TCRdb names TRBD2, which stays unverified in the absence of DNA. CDR1 and CDR2 (germline): SGHKS, YYEKEE (reference sequence). The length of the CDR3 is 15 residues. CDR3 in amino acids: CASSLLGLAGEEQFF. Variable domain in full (rest from reference TRBV5-5 and TRBJ2-1): DAGVTQSPTHLIKTRGQQVTLRCSPISGHKSVSWYQQVLGQGPQFIFQYYEKEERGRGNFPDRFSARQFPNYSSELNVNALLLGDSALYLCASSLLGLAGEEQFFGPGTRLTVL.

The rearrangement uses TRBV7-9 and TRBJ2-7. Germline V gene data show CDR1 as SEHNR and CDR2 as FQNEAQ (reference sequence). The CDR3 has 14 residues. The CDR3 sequence is CASSLAGVLYEQYF.

V gene TRBV30 combines with J gene TRBJ2-2; without DNA, the TCRdb call of TRBD1 cannot be checked. The CDR3 is 15 amino acids. The germline CDR1 and CDR2 sequences are GTSNPN and SVGIG (reference sequence). CDR3 amino acids: CAWTPVRGNTGELFF.

The rearrangement uses TRBV5-1 and TRBJ2-5; as DNA is missing, the TRBD1 call by TCRdb cannot be tested. The CDR3 sequence is 18 residues long. The germline V gene has CDR1 SGHRS and CDR2 YFSETQ. The CDR3 is CASSFSLPGTGGRETQYF.

This chain links TRBV6-6 with TRBJ2-2; without DNA, the TCRdb call of TRBD1 cannot be checked. The germline V gene encodes CDR1 MNHNY and CDR2 SVGAGI (reference sequence). The CDR3 sequence is 13 residues long. Here the CDR3 reads CASSWGSGGELFF.

V is TRBV24-1 and J is TRBJ1-4. CDR3 length: 17 residues. Germline V gene data show CDR1 as KGHDR and CDR2 as SFDVKD. The chain's CDR3 is CATSDSRNLATNEKLFF.

V is TRBV5-1 and J is TRBJ1-2; TCRdb's D call of TRBD1 is untestable without DNA. The CDR3 is 14 residues long. CDR1 SGHRS and CDR2 YFSETQ come from the germline V gene. The CDR3 here is CASSNLGTVDGYTF.

J is TRBJ1-2 and V is TRBV5-1. CDR1 SGHRS and CDR2 YFSETQ come from the germline V gene. CDR3 length: 14 amino acids. The CDR3 is CASSSQSISYGYTF.